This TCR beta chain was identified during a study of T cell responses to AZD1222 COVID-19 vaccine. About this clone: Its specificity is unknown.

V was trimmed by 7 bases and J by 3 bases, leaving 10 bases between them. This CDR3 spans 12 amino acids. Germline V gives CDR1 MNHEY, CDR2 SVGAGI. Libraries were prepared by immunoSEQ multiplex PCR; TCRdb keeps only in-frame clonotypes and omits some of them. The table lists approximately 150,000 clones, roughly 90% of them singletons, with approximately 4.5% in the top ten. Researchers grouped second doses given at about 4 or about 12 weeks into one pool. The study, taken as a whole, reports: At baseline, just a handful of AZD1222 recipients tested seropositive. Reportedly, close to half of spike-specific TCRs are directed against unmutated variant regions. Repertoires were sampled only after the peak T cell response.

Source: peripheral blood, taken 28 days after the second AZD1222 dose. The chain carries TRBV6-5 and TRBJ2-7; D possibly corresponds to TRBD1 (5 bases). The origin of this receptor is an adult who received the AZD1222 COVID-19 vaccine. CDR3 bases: TGTGCCAGCAAAGGCGACAGCTACGAGCAGTACTTC. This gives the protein CASKGDSYEQYF.